The T cell receptor beta chain described here comes from a study of blood T cell repertoires in COVID-19. Looking at the study overall: From the United States, Italy and Spain came samples of acute and convalescent COVID-19.

Here immunoSEQ multiplex PCR was the method, and the copy in TCRdb shows in-frame clones only, minus some. This table holds under 200,000 clones, roughly nine tenths found once. Looked up from germline, CDR1 is MNHEY and CDR2 is SVGAGI. The CDR3 contains 12 residues. The V end lost 6 bases, the J end lost 4 bases, and 9 bases lay between the germline ends. The chain uses TRBV6-5 and TRBJ1-2; D is undetermined. Material for sequencing was PBMCs or T cells enriched from blood (not recorded which). The sequence derives from a woman aged 18-35 years who had recovered from COVID-19. The CDR3 nucleotides read TGTGCCAGCAGCTATGTAACCTATGGCTACACCTTC. As protein: CASSYVTYGYTF.